The entry that follows covers one T cell receptor beta chain sequence. Its matching antigen is unknown. Just one base apart from a much larger clone, this may be a read error. The cDNA 3' end received a ligated oligonucleotide with a UMI. An equimolar mix of RC1.1 and RC1.2 primed the beta chain across TRBC1 and TRBC2. Separate processing of TCR alpha and beta chains began at the second PCR. TCRdb used MiXCR to reprocess the UMI-ligation and nested PCR reads, holding one entry per CDR3 protein. Seen here are 25,000 to 35,000 distinct CDR3 sequences, about a tenth observed once, and the top ten hold roughly 9%. The sample is drawn from a study of quantifying T cell responses using KT2 cells. Study-level background: Reverse transcription used primers in the TCR alpha and beta constant regions.

Germline V CDR1 and CDR2: SQVTM, ANQGSEA. The CDR3 is 14 residues long. General observations from the study: At about one KT2 cell per 100,000 PBMC, KT2 sequences were still detected.

This sequence originates from a human donor. V is TRBV29-1 and J is TRBJ1-4, with 8 bases fitting TRBD1. Sequenced input: PBMCs spiked with cells of the T cell clone KT2. The CDR3 is CSADGQGTNEKPFF. The CDR3 bases are TGCAGCGCAGACGGACAGGGTACTAATGAAAAACCGTTTTTT.